This TCR beta chain appears in the sequencing data of a study of blood T cell repertoires in COVID-19. Study details: The origin of the acute and convalescent COVID-19 samples was the United States, Italy and Spain. From T cells, B-cell-depleted T cells, or PBMCs came the material, which was cDNA or gDNA.

In the source study's methods: Reference gene primer amplification yielded estimated nucleated cell counts. Clones were read by immunoSEQ multiplex PCR, and TCRdb kept only the in-frame ones, dropping some. V and J calls plus clone size are reproduced from that table; the DNA served to infer D and trimming. The sample gives 98,000 or so clones, over 65% of which show up once; roughly 29% is in the top ten. Germline-derived CDR1 and CDR2 are LNHDA and SQIVND (reference sequence). V lost 1 base to trimming and J lost 5 bases; unmatched junction nucleotides: 3. The CDR3 loop spans 14 amino acids. Sequencing input: peripheral blood. The receptor was isolated from a man in his sixties with acute or convalescent COVID-19. The chain carries TRBV19 and TRBJ1-1; TRBD1 agrees at 8 bases. The CDR3 DNA follows: TGTGCCAGTAGTATAGCCAGGGGGCAAACTGAAGCTTTCTTT. Its translation is CASSIARGQTEAFF.